This TCR beta chain was sequenced for a study of blood T cell repertoires in COVID-19. In the study overall: Whether acute or convalescent, the COVID-19 samples came from the United States, Italy and Spain. PBMCs, B-cell-depleted T cells, or T cells provided the cDNA or gDNA that made up the material.

Original methodology: Amplification of reference gene primers was used by the study to estimate nucleated cell counts. Profiled with immunoSEQ multiplex PCR; TCRdb holds only in-frame clones, not every one. The DNA gave D and trimming, while V, J and clone size come from that table. The sample lists 140,000 to 150,000 clones, 80% occurring once. Germline CDR1 and CDR2: SGHTA and FQGNSA. The CDR3 totals 13 residues. After removal of 3 bases from V and 5 bases from J, the junction contained 1 base not matched to a gene. The sequence came from a man between 65 and 85 years old who had recovered from COVID-19. The V call is TRBV7-2, the J call TRBJ1-5; 7 nucleotides line up with TRBD1. Sequencing was carried out using peripheral blood. Written as DNA, the CDR3 is TGTGCCAGCAGCTTCCAGGGGGATCAGCCCCAGCATTTT. This sequence encodes CASSFQGDQPQHF.